Described below is a single T cell receptor beta chain sequence and its context. It has no known antigen specificity. It has no much larger one-base neighbor in the sample; base qualities were not kept. The data are from a study of T-cell reconstitution after alpha-beta-depleted transplantation in children (dated by TCRdb to the mid-2010s). As for the study more broadly: Using TCR repertoire profiling, the study followed T-cell immune reconstitution in a quantitative way in children after TCRalphabeta/CD19-depleted allogeneic hematopoietic cell transplantation. The full study reports these points: The apparently early alphabetaT-cell count recovery about two months after transplant was reportedly dependent on only several hundred rapidly expanded clones derived from non-depleted graft cells. Over the following months the frequencies of hyperexpanded clones went down, and after one year T-cell counts and TCRbeta diversity were mostly credited to newly produced T cells. In some patients, high TCRbeta diversity at day 60 was attributed to recipient T cells and intrathymic progenitors that had survived conditioning.

Library preparation was by PCR. Sequencing relied on an Illumina HiSeq 2500. TCR libraries were prepared with molecular barcoding, using unique molecular identifiers to normalize TCRbeta repertoire quantification. TCRdb reworked the public reads: Q25 trimming with fastp, MiXCR clone assembly, productive beta chains retained. For every CDR3 protein sequence, its rows merge into one entry that carries the most common genes and DNA. The sample data list roughly 570,000 distinct CDR3 sequences, and 20% to 30% of these were observed just once. The top ten clonotypes cover 30% to 40% of the sample. The meaning of the sample's treatment or condition label: allogeneic hematopoietic cell transplantation with graft depleted of TCRalphabeta T cells and CD19 B cells. Transplant recipients were children who received TCRalphabeta/CD19-depleted allogeneic hematopoietic cell grafts. The germline V gene supplies CDR1 SQVTM and CDR2 ANQGSEA. The CDR3 goes from the cysteine to the phenylalanine over 15 residues. Only the CDR3 portion is preserved as DNA: 45 bases, with reading frame beginning at the first base. V lost 4 bases and J lost 3 bases, and the count of bases not matched to a germline gene is 10.

This specimen was PBMCs, taken before TCRalphabeta/CD19-depleted stem cell transplant. In this chain, TRBV29-1 is recombined with TRBJ2-5, with TRBD2 identical over 8 junction bases. This sequence was found in a boy under three years old with Wiskott-Aldrich syndrome, due to receive a stem cell transplant. The CDR3 in this case is CSVGGAGVVEETQYF. The nucleotide sequence is TGCAGCGTTGGAGGAGCGGGAGTGGTGGAAGAGACCCAGTACTTC.